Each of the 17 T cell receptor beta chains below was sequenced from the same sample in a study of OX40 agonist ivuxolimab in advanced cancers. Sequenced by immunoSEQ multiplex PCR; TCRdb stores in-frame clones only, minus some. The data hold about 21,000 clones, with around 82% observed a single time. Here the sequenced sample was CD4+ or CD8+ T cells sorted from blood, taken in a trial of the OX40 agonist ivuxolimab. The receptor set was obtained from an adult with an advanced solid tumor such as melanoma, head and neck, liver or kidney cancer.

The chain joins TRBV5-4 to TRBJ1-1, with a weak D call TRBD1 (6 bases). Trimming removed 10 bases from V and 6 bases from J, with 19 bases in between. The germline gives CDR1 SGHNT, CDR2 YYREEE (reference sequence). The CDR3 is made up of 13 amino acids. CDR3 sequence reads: CAGSRQEVSEAFF. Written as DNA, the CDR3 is TGTGCCGGATCCCGACAGGAAGTGTCTGAAGCTTTCTTT.

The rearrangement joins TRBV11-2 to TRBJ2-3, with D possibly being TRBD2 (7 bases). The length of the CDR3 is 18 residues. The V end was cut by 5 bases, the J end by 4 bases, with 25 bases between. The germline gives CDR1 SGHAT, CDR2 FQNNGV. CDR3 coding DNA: TGTGCCAGCAGCCCACTTTCTCGGGGGGCCGGGGACCCAGATACGCAGTATTTT. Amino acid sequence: CASSPLSRGAGDPDTQYF.

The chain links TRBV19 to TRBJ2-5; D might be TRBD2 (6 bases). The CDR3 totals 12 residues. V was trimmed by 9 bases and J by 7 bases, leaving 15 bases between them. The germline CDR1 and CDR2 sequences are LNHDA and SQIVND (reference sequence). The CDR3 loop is CASPNGGWTQYF. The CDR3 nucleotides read TGTGCCAGCCCTAATGGGGGGTGGACCCAGTACTTC.

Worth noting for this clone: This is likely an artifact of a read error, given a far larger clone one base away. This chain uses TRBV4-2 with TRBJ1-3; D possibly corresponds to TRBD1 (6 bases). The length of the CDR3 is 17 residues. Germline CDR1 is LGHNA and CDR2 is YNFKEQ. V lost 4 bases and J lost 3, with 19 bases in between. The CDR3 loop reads CASSLVVGGASGNTIYF. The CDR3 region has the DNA TGTGCCAGCAGCCTAGTTGTGGGGGGCGCGAGTGGAAACACCATATATTTT.

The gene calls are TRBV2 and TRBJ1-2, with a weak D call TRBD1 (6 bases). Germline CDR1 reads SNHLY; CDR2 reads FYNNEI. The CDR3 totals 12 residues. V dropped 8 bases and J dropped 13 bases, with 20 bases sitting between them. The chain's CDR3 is CASGARGGKATF. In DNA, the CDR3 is TGTGCCAGCGGGGCTAGGGGGGGGAAGGCCACCTTC.

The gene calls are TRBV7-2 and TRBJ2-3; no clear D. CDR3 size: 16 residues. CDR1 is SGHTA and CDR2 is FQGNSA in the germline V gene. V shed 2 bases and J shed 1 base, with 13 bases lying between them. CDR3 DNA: TGTGCCAGCAGCTTATTATCTCTAGGCCGCACAGATACGCAGTATTTT. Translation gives CASSLLSLGRTDTQYF.

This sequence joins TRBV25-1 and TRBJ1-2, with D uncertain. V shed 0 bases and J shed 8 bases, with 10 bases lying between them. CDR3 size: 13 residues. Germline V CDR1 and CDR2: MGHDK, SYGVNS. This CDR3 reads CASSEYSGWGYTF. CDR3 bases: TGTGCCAGCAGTGAATATTCGGGTTGGGGCTACACCTTC.

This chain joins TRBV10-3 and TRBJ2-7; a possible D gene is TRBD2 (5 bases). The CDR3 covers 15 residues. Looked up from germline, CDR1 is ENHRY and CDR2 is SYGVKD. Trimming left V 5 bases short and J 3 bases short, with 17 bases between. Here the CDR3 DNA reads TGTGCCATCAGTTCGCCGGGAACAAGAAGCTACGAGCAGTACTTC. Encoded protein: CAISSPGTRSYEQYF.

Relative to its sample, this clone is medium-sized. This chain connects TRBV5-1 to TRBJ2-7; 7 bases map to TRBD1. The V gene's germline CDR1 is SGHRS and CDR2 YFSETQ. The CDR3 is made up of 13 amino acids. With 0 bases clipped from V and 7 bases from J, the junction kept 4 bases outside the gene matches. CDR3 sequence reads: CASSLGDRSEQYF. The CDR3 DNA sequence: TGCGCCAGCAGCTTGGGGGACAGATCGGAGCAGTACTTC.

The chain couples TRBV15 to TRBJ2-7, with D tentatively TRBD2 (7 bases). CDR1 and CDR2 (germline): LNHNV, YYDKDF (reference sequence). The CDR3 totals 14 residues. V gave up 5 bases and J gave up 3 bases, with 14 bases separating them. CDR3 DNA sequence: TGTGCCACCAGCGGAGGGGGACTACGCTACGAGCAGTACTTC. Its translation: CATSGGGLRYEQYF. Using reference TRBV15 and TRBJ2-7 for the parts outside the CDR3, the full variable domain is DAMVIQNPRYQVTQFGKPVTLSCSQTLNHNVMYWYQQKSSQAPKLLFHYYDKDFNNEADTPDNFQSRRPNTSFCFLDIRSPGLGDTAMYLCATSGGGLRYEQYFGPGTRLTVT.

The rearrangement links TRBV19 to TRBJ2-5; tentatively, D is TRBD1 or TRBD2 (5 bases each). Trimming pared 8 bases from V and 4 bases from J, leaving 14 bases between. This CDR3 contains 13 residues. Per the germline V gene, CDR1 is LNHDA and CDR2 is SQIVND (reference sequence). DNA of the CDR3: TGTGCCAGTGGCCGGGGACCTCGAGAGACCCAGTACTTC. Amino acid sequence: CASGRGPRETQYF.

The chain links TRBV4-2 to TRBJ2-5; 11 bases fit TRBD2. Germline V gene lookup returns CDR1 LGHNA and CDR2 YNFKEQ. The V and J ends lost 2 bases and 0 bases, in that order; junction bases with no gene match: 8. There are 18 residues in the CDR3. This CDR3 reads CASSQRLAGSSYQETQYF. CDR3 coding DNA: TGTGCCAGCAGCCAACGACTAGCGGGGTCCTCGTACCAAGAGACCCAGTACTTC.

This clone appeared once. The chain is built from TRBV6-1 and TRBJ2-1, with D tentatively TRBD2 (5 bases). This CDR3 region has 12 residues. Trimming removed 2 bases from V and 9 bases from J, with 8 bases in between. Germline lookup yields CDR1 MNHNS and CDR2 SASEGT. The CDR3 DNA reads TGTGCCAGCAGTGAACGGGAAAGTGAGCAGTTCTTC. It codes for CASSERESEQFF.

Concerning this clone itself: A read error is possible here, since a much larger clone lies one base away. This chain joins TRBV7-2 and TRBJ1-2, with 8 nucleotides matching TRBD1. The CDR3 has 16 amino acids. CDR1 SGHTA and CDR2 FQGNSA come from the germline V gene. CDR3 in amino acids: CASSLGQEGMGYGHTF. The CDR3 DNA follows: TGTGCCAGCAGCTTGGGACAGGAGGGCATGGGGTATGGCCACACCTTC.

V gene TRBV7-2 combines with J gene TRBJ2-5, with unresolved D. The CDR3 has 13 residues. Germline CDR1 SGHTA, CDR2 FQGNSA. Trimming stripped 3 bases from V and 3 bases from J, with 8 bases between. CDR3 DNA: TGTGCCAGCAGCTTTACGGTGAAAGAGACCCAGTACTTC. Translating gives CASSFTVKETQYF.

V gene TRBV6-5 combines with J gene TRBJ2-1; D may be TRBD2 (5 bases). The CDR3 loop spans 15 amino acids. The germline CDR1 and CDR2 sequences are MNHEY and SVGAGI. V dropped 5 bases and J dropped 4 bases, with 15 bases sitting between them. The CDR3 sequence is CASSPGIQRYNEQFF. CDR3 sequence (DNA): TGTGCCAGCAGTCCCGGGATCCAGAGGTACAATGAGCAGTTCTTC.

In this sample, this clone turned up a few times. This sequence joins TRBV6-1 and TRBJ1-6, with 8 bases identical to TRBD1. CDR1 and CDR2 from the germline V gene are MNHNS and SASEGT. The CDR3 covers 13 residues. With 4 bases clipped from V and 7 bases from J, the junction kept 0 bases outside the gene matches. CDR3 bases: TGTGCCAGCAGTGGGACAGGGAATTCACCCCTCCACTTT. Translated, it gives CASSGTGNSPLHF.